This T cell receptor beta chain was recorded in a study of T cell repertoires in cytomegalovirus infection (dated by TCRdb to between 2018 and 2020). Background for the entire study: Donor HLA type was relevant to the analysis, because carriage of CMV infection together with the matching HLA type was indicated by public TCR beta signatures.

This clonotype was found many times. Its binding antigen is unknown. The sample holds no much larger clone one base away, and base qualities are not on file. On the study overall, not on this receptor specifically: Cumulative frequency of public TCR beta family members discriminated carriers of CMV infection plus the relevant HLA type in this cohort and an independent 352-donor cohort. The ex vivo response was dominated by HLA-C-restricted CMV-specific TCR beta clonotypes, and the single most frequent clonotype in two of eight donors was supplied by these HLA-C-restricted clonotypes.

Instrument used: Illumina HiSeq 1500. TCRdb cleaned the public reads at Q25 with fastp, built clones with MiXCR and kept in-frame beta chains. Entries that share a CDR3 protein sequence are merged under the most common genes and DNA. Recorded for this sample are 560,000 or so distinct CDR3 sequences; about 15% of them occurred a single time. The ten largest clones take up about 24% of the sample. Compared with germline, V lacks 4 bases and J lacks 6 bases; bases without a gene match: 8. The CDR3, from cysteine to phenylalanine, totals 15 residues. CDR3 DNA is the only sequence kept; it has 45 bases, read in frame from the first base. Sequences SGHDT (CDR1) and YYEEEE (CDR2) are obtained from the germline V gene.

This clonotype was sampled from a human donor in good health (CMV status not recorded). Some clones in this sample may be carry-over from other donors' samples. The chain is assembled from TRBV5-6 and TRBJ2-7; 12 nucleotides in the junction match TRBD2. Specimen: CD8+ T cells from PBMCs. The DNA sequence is TGTGCCAGCAGCACTGGACTAGCGGGGTTTTCCGAGCAGTACTTC. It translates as CASSTGLAGFSEQYF.